This T cell receptor (beta chain) was documented in a study of T cell clusters in autoimmune cytopenias. TRB was amplified by touch-down multiplex PCR, primer pools A and B combined. TCRdb re-called the multiplex PCR reads and shows each CDR3 protein once, DNA omitted. In total, the table holds about 920 distinct CDR3 sequences. Findings of the study overall: No cluster-lack signature appeared between secondary cytopenia and chronic lymphocytic leukemia patients, apparently due to lymphoma masking. The T cell clusters came from computational analysis alone and lack functional validation. Exclusive TRB clusters were almost three-fold more numerous in healthy donors than in active autoimmune hepatitis.

CDR3 length: 11 amino acids. Looked up from germline, CDR1 is SGHVS and CDR2 is FNYEAQ. This clonotype registers medium-sized by frequency. The target antigen is unknown. Each sample's input was approximately 270 ng genomic DNA, 38,000 or so genome equivalents. The sequencing sample was made of peripheral blood. This sequence joins TRBV7-6 and TRBJ2-2. The clonotype originates from a human donor with an autoimmune cytopenia or autoimmune hepatitis (not recorded which). The CDR3 is CASSLTGELFF.